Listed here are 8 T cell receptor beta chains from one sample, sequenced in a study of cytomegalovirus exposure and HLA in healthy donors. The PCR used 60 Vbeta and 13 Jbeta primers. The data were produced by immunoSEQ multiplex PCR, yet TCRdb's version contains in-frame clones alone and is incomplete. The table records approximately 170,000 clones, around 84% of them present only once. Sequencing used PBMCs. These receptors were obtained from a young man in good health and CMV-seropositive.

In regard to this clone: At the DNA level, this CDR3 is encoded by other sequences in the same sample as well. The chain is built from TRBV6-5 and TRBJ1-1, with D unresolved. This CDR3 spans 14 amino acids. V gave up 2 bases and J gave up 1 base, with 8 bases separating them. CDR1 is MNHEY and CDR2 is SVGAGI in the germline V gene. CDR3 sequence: CASSYREGNTEAFF. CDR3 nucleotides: TGTGCCAGCAGTTACAGGGAGGGGAACACTGAAGCTTTCTTT.

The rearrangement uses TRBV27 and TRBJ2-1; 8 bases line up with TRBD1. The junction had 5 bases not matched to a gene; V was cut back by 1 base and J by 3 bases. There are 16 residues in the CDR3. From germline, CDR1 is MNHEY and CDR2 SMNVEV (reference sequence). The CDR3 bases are TGTGCCAGCAGTTTATTGGGGACAGGCAGCTACAATGAGCAGTTCTTC. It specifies CASSLLGTGSYNEQFF.

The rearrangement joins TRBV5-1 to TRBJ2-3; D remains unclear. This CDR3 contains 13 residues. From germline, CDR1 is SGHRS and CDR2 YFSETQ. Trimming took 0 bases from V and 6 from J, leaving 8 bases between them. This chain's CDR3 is CASSLDYSDTQYF. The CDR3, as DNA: TGCGCCAGCAGCTTGGACTACTCCGATACGCAGTATTTT.

CDR3 sequence: CASSFQWSTQETQYF. DNA of the CDR3: TGTGCCAGCAGTTTCCAGTGGTCCACCCAAGAGACCCAGTACTTC. This chain links TRBV27 with TRBJ2-5, with D hard to call. Trimming left V 3 bases short and J 1 base short, with 12 bases between. Germline loops: CDR1 MNHEY, CDR2 SMNVEV (reference sequence). This CDR3 spans 15 amino acids.

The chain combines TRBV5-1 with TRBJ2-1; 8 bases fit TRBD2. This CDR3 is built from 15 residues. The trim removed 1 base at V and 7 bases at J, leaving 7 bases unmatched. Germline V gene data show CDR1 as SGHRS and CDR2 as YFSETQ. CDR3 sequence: CASSLTGGPGNEQFF. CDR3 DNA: TGCGCCAGCAGCTTGACGGGAGGGCCAGGTAATGAGCAGTTCTTC.

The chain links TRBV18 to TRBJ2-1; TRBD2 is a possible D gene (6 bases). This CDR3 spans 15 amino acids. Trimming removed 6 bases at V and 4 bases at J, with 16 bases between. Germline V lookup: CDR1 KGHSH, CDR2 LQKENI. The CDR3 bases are TGTGCCAGCTCGCCGGGGGTAGCAGTATACAATGAGCAGTTCTTC. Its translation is CASSPGVAVYNEQFF.

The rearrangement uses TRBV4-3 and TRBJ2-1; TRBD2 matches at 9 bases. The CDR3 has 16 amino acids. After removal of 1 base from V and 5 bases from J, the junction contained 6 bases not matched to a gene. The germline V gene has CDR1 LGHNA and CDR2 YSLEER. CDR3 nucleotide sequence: TGCGCCAGCAGCCAAGTGCTAGCGGGACTAGACAATGAGCAGTTCTTC. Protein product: CASSQVLAGLDNEQFF.

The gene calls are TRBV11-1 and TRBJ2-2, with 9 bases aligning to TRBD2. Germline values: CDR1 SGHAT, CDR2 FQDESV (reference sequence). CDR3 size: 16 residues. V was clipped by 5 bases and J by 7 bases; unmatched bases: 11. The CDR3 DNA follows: TGTGCCAGCAGCCCCCGCGGGGGGGCGATAGGCGGGGAGCTGTTTTTT. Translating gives CASSPRGGAIGGELFF.